A single sample is the source of the 26 T cell receptor beta chains below, sequenced in a study of Graves' ophthalmopathy and Graves' hyperthyroidism. Researchers took RNA transcripts and amplified TCR beta CDR3 regions from them. HTBI primers were employed in first-round RT-PCR, then a second-round multiplex PCR followed. Via MiXCR, TCRdb re-called the multiplex PCR reads, giving one row per CDR3 protein. The table lists approximately 1.2 million distinct CDR3 sequences, 35% to 40% of them singletons. Sequencing was done on a sample of peripheral blood or thyroid tissue (not recorded which). These receptor sequences come from an adult man with Graves' hyperthyroidism.

This clonotype was picked up a small number of times. The chain links TRBV24-1 to TRBJ2-1; TRBD2 matches at 15 bases. The CDR3 is 21 residues long. V trimming: 4 bases; J trimming: 0 bases; junction bases outside the gene matches: 12. Germline V gene data show CDR1 as KGHDR and CDR2 as SFDVKD. In DNA form, the CDR3 reads TGTGCCACCAGTGAAAATCCGGGACTAGCGGGGGGCCTGAGCTCCTACAATGAGCAGTTCTTC. This encodes CATSENPGLAGGLSSYNEQFF.

Only a few counts were recorded for this clonotype. The CDR3 DNA reads as TGTGCCTGGAGCGGACAGGCGAACACTGAAGCTTTCTTT. Its translation: CAWSGQANTEAFF. The genes are TRBV30 and TRBJ1-1; 7 nucleotides match TRBD1. The germline CDR1 and CDR2 sequences are GTSNPN and SVGIG (reference sequence). Trimming cost V 3 bases and J 1 base; bases outside gene matches: 2. There are 13 residues in the CDR3.

Here the CDR3 reads CASSQDRQWTIVNTEAFF. CDR3 nucleotides: TGCGCCAGCAGCCAAGATCGACAGTGGACGATTGTGAACACTGAAGCTTTCTTT. V is TRBV4-3 and J is TRBJ1-1; a possible D gene is TRBD1 (5 bases). The germline V gene encodes CDR1 LGHNA and CDR2 YSLEER. The CDR3 spans 18 residues. V gave up 0 bases and J gave up 0 bases, with 17 bases separating them.

CDR3 loop: CASRLGTAVLQPQHF. The CDR3 nucleotides read TGTGCCAGCAGACTCGGGACAGCCGTTTTGCAGCCCCAGCATTTT. This chain joins TRBV2 and TRBJ1-5; 7 nucleotides line up with TRBD1. Germline CDR1 is SNHLY and CDR2 is FYNNEI. CDR3 length: 15 residues. Trimming removed 6 bases from V and 7 bases from J; junction bases left unmatched: 12.

For this clonotype: A junction boundary mismatches the germline segment, possibly from a read error. The V call is TRBV5-1, the J call TRBJ2-7, with unresolved D. The CDR3 totals 14 residues. The germline V gene encodes CDR1 SGHRS and CDR2 YFSETQ. CDR3 DNA: TGTGCCGGCAGCCAAGAGATTAGTTCCTACGAGCAGTACTTC. Translated, it gives CAGSQEISSYEQYF.

This clonotype occurred many times. The V and J genes are TRBV29-1 and TRBJ1-3; D perhaps matches TRBD1 (5 bases). The V end was cut by 7 bases, the J end by 4 bases, with 14 bases between. This CDR3 contains 13 residues. The V gene's germline CDR1 is SQVTM and CDR2 ANQGSEA. The CDR3 is CSATDSWGNTIYF. The CDR3, as DNA: TGCAGCGCGACAGATTCCTGGGGAAACACCATATATTTT.

The chain is built from TRBV29-1 and TRBJ1-1; D uncertain. The CDR3 is 10 residues long. Trimming left V 7 bases short and J 11 bases short, with 14 bases between. Germline V CDR1 and CDR2: SQVTM, ANQGSEA. The CDR3 reads CSGLGGWAFF. For the CDR3, the DNA is TGCAGCGGTTTAGGCGGCTGGGCTTTCTTT.

Ten or more counts support this clonotype. V and J are TRBV12-3 or TRBV12-4 and TRBJ1-3, with D perhaps matching TRBD1 (6 bases). This CDR3 comprises 14 residues. V was pared by 6 bases and J by 3 bases, with 12 bases between. In nucleotides, the CDR3 is TGTGCCAGCAGACCCACAGGGATTGGAAACACCATATATTTT. Its translation is CASRPTGIGNTIYF.

This clonotype was recorded at least ten times. The chain employs TRBV12-3 or TRBV12-4 and TRBJ1-2; weak D call: TRBD1 (6 bases). Deletions cut 5 bases from V and 4 bases from J, with 14 bases between. The CDR3 covers 14 residues. CDR3 nucleotide sequence: TGTGCCAGCAGTCCCCGGACAGCCGCCTATGGCTACACCTTC. Protein sequence: CASSPRTAAYGYTF.

The V and J genes are TRBV7-2 and TRBJ1-1, with unresolved D. CDR3 length: 14 residues. The V gene lost 5 bases and the J gene lost 4 bases, with 14 bases spanning the gap. The germline CDR1 and CDR2 sequences are SGHTA and FQGNSA. The CDR3 spells CASSQSQDRTEAFF. The CDR3 DNA is TGTGCCAGCAGCCAATCGCAGGATCGCACTGAAGCTTTCTTT.

The chain combines TRBV25-1 with TRBJ2-5; TRBD2 matches 13 bases. The ends lost 6 bases at V and 7 bases at J; junction bases unmatched: 11. Germline CDR1 is MGHDK and CDR2 is SYGVNS. The CDR3 is 16 residues long. This CDR3 is CASSLRRTSGGGTQYF. CDR3 in DNA: TGTGCCAGCAGCTTGAGACGGACTAGCGGGGGAGGGACCCAGTACTTC. Supplemented by reference TRBV25-1 and TRBJ2-5, the full variable domain reads EADIYQTPRYLVIGTGKKITLECSQTMGHDKMYWYQQDPGMELHLIHYSYGVNSTEKGDLSSESTVSRIRTEHFPLTLESARPSHTSQYLCASSLRRTSGGGTQYFGPGTRLLVL.

Ten or more counts support this clonotype. The genes are TRBV29-1 and TRBJ2-2, with 7 bases identical to TRBD1. With 6 bases clipped from V and 6 bases from J, the junction kept 4 bases outside the gene matches. Germline V gene data show CDR1 as SQVTM and CDR2 as ANQGSEA. The CDR3 has 12 amino acids. DNA of the CDR3: TGCAGCGTACGACAGGGATCCGGGGAGCTGTTTTTT. Protein: CSVRQGSGELFF.

This clonotype was recorded at least ten times. V and J are TRBV19 and TRBJ2-6; TRBD1 is a possible D gene (6 bases). Trimming shortened V by 7 bases and J by 1 base, and 8 bases separated the two germline ends. The germline V gene encodes CDR1 LNHDA and CDR2 SQIVND (reference sequence). CDR3 length: 14 amino acids. The CDR3: CASKTGSGANVLTF. CDR3 DNA sequence: TGTGCCAGTAAAACAGGGTCTGGGGCCAACGTCCTGACTTTC.

The table lists this clonotype with a few counts. The V and J genes are TRBV11-2 and TRBJ2-7, with a tentative D call TRBD2 (5 bases). The CDR3 spans 15 residues. V lost 3 bases, J lost 3 bases, and 15 bases lay in between. Germline V lookup: CDR1 SGHAT, CDR2 FQNNGV. CDR3 amino acids: CASSLDSPNYYEQYF. The CDR3, as DNA: TGTGCCAGCAGCTTGGACTCGCCCAACTACTACGAGCAGTACTTC.

The chain couples TRBV20-1 to TRBJ1-2; D possibly corresponds to TRBD1 (5 bases). Germline assignment: CDR1 DFQATT and CDR2 SNEGSKA (reference sequence). CDR3 length: 13 residues. Deletions cut 6 bases from V and 2 bases from J, with 13 bases between. The CDR3 sequence: CSARDPRNYGYTF. As DNA, the CDR3 is TGCAGTGCCCGGGACCCGAGGAACTATGGCTACACCTTC.

This clonotype was counted a few times. CDR3 sequence: CASSSKQGASEQYF. CDR3 bases: TGTGCCAGCAGTTCGAAACAGGGGGCCTCCGAGCAGTACTTC. The chain is built from TRBV28 and TRBJ2-7; 9 positions match TRBD1. The germline CDR1 and CDR2 sequences are MDHEN and SYDVKM. V shed 4 bases, J shed 6 bases, and the junction held 7 bases outside the gene matches. The CDR3 spans 14 residues.

With respect to this clonotype: One end of the junction does not line up with germline, which may come from a read error. The CDR3 coding sequence is TGTGCCATCAGTTACGCCGCCGCCTACGAGCAGTACTTC. Translating it yields CAISYAAAYEQYF. The J gene is TRBJ2-7, the V gene TRBV6-5; D not resolved. The germline CDR1 and CDR2 sequences are MNHEY and SVGAGI. This CDR3 spans 13 amino acids.

This clonotype was recorded only once. This sequence joins TRBV11-2 and TRBJ1-3, with 8 bases aligning to TRBD1. Germline V gives CDR1 SGHAT, CDR2 FQNNGV. This CDR3 is built from 16 residues. The junction had 9 bases not matched to a gene; V was cut back by 1 base and J by 7 bases. CDR3 in DNA: TGTGCCAGCAGCTTAGCATTAGGTCGACAGGGGAACACCATATATTTT. Translation: CASSLALGRQGNTIYF.

This clonotype was seen a single time. The chain recombines TRBV11-2 with TRBJ1-2, with unresolved D. CDR1 and CDR2 from the germline V gene are SGHAT and FQNNGV. There are 17 residues in the CDR3. V was cut by 5 bases and J by 0 bases, with 19 bases left in between. This CDR3 is CASSVRPGPDPNYGYTF. CDR3 nucleotides: TGTGCCAGCAGCGTTCGGCCCGGGCCAGATCCTAACTATGGCTACACCTTC.

This clonotype was detected many times. This chain links TRBV7-2 with TRBJ2-5; D assignment may be TRBD1 or TRBD2 (6 bases each). Looked up from germline, CDR1 is SGHTA and CDR2 is FQGNSA. The CDR3 spans 15 residues. V lost 5 bases and J 1 base, leaving 14 bases between the germline ends. The DNA of the CDR3 is TGTGCCAGCAGCGGAACGGGGGCCCTCCAAGAGACCCAGTACTTC. Translating it yields CASSGTGALQETQYF.

This clonotype was detected ten times or more. The V and J genes are TRBV5-1 and TRBJ2-7; a possible D gene is TRBD2 (5 bases). V lost 6 bases and J lost 3, with 16 bases in between. Germline-derived CDR1 and CDR2 are SGHRS and YFSETQ. The CDR3 spans 14 residues. CDR3 sequence: CASTETRGNYEQYF. The CDR3 DNA reads as TGCGCCAGCACCGAGACACGGGGTAACTACGAGCAGTACTTC.

This clonotype was seen a handful of times. The J gene is TRBJ1-2, the V gene TRBV20-1; D is unresolved. Trimming pared 4 bases from V and 7 bases from J, leaving 25 bases between. This CDR3 contains 16 residues. Germline CDR1 is DFQATT and CDR2 is SNEGSKA (reference sequence). The CDR3 DNA reads TGCAGTGCTATATCGGAGGAGTCGATTTACTACTCTGGCTACACCTTC. It translates to CSAISEESIYYSGYTF.

This clonotype was picked up many times. This sequence joins TRBV9 and TRBJ2-5; D is undetermined. Germline loops: CDR1 SGDLS, CDR2 YYNGEE. V was cut by 2 bases and J by 1 base, with 6 bases left in between. This CDR3 has 13 amino acids. In DNA form, the CDR3 reads TGTGCCAGCAGCGTTGAGCCCCAAGAGACCCAGTACTTC. Its protein is CASSVEPQETQYF.

This clonotype was recorded many times. The chain recombines TRBV7-2 with TRBJ2-5, with D perhaps TRBD1 (6 bases). Between the trimmed V and J ends, which lost 5 bases and 3 bases, there was a span of 13 bases. Germline loops: CDR1 SGHTA, CDR2 FQGNSA. There are 14 residues in the CDR3. The CDR3 bases are TGTGCCAGCAGCACTGGGACACTGAAAGAGACCCAGTACTTC. Translated, it gives CASSTGTLKETQYF.

This clonotype has a count of ten or more. The chain links TRBV19 to TRBJ1-1; weak D call: TRBD1 (5 bases). The CDR3 sequence is 13 residues long. CDR1 and CDR2 (germline): LNHDA, SQIVND (reference sequence). Trimming left V 6 bases short and J 5 bases short, with 13 bases between. For the CDR3, the DNA is TGTGCCAGTAGGGGGCGCCTGGGGACTGAAGCTTTCTTT. Protein: CASRGRLGTEAFF.

This clonotype was recorded many times. The V call is TRBV5-1, the J call TRBJ1-2; D not certain. Germline lookup yields CDR1 SGHRS and CDR2 YFSETQ. CDR3 length: 12 amino acids. Trimming cost V 3 bases and J 5 bases, with 8 bases left between them. The CDR3 protein is CASSSKPYGYTF. As DNA, the CDR3 is TGCGCCAGCAGCTCCAAGCCGTATGGCTACACCTTC.